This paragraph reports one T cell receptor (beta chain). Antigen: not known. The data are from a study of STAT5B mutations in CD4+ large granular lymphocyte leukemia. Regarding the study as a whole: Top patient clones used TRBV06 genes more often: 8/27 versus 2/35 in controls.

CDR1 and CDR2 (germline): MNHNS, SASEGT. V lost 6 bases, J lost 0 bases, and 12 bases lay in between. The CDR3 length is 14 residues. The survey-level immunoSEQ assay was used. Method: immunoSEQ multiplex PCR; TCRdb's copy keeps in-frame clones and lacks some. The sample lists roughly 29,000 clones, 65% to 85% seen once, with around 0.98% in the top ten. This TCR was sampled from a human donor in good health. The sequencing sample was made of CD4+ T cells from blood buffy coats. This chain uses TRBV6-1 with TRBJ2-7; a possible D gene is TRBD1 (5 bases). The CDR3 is CASRQGTVSYEQYF. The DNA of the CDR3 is TGTGCCAGCAGGCAGGGTACTGTCTCCTACGAGCAGTACTTC.